Below, 29 T cell receptor beta chains from the same sample are listed, as sequenced in a study of cytomegalovirus exposure and HLA in healthy donors. The study ran its PCR with 60 Vbeta and 13 Jbeta primers. Sequencing used immunoSEQ multiplex PCR; TCRdb keeps in-frame clones, though not all of them. This sample has under 200,000 clones, with roughly 74% found just once. The sample was PBMCs. Receptors were obtained from a woman in her twenties or thirties in good health and CMV-seronegative.

The genes are TRBV4-1 and TRBJ1-2, with D possibly TRBD1 on 5 matching bases. V was trimmed by 7 bases and J by 4 bases, leaving 19 bases between them. This CDR3 has 15 residues. In germline, CDR1 is MGHRA, CDR2 YSYEKL. The CDR3 here is CASTDDQGGLYGYTF. The CDR3 DNA follows: TGCGCCAGCACCGATGACCAGGGCGGTCTCTATGGCTACACCTTC.

A few counts support this clone. The chain joins TRBV5-6 to TRBJ1-1; the D gene is possibly TRBD1 (5 bases). The V and J ends lost 3 bases and 0 bases respectively, with 12 bases between them. This CDR3 contains 15 residues. Germline V gene data show CDR1 as SGHDT and CDR2 as YYEEEE. CDR3: CASSWWRDLNTEAFF. Here the CDR3 DNA reads TGTGCCAGCAGCTGGTGGCGGGACCTGAACACTGAAGCTTTCTTT. The full variable domain, rest sourced from reference TRBV5-6 and TRBJ1-1, is DAGVTQSPTHLIKTRGQQVTLRCSPKSGHDTVSWYQQALGQGPQFIFQYYEEEERQRGNFPDRFSGHQFPNYSSELNVNALLLGDSALYLCASSWWRDLNTEAFFGQGTRLTVV.

The rearrangement uses TRBV7-8 and TRBJ1-2, with 9 bases aligning to TRBD1. J lost 4 bases, V lost 1 base, and 16 bases had no gene match. Germline lookup yields CDR1 SGHVS and CDR2 FQNEAQ. CDR3 length: 19 amino acids. CDR3 bases: TGTGCCAGCAGCTTAGGGGAGGGACAGGGTCAGATTGGGATCTATGGCTACACCTTC. Protein: CASSLGEGQGQIGIYGYTF.

The chain uses TRBV11-2 and TRBJ1-6; D ambiguous. This CDR3 is 15 amino acids long. Germline V gene data show CDR1 as SGHAT and CDR2 as FQNNGV. The V gene lost 1 base and the J gene lost 7 bases, with 11 bases spanning the gap. The CDR3 spells CASSLVSFRNSPLHF. In DNA form, the CDR3 reads TGTGCCAGCAGCTTAGTGAGTTTCCGGAATTCACCCCTCCACTTT.

This chain uses TRBV15 with TRBJ2-1; 8 bases are a match to TRBD2. The CDR3 contains 15 residues. V shed 0 bases, J shed 7 bases, and the junction held 5 bases outside the gene matches. The germline CDR1 and CDR2 sequences are LNHNV and YYDKDF (reference sequence). The chain's CDR3 is CATSRDRTSLNEQFF. The DNA of the CDR3 is TGTGCCACCAGCAGAGATCGGACTAGCTTGAATGAGCAGTTCTTC.

The CDR3 sequence: CASSVDGRGTDTQYF. In nucleotides, the CDR3 is TGTGCCAGCAGCGTTGACGGGAGAGGCACAGATACGCAGTATTTT. The gene calls are TRBV9 and TRBJ2-3; D is perhaps TRBD2 (6 bases). Deletions cut 2 bases from V and 1 base from J, with 11 bases between. This CDR3 has 15 residues. CDR1 is SGDLS, CDR2 YYNGEE, per germline. Variable domain in full (rest from reference TRBV9 and TRBJ2-3): DSGVTQTPKHLITATGQRVTLRCSPRSGDLSVYWYQQSLDQGLQFLIQYYNGEERAKGNILERFSAQQFPDLHSELNLSSLELGDSALYFCASSVDGRGTDTQYFGPGTRLTVL.

The rearrangement uses TRBV29-1 and TRBJ2-3; 11 positions match TRBD2. The CDR3 is 14 residues long. Losses at the gene ends were 5 bases for V and 5 bases for J; bases not matched to a gene: 6. The germline V gene has CDR1 SQVTM and CDR2 ANQGSEA. The CDR3 protein is CSVLAGGPGDTQYF. The CDR3 region has the DNA TGCAGCGTTTTAGCGGGGGGGCCGGGAGATACGCAGTATTTT.

This clone came up a few times. The V gene is TRBV5-6, the J gene TRBJ1-5, with D tentatively TRBD1 (6 bases). The CDR3 runs 16 residues. V shed 1 base and J shed 0 bases, with 11 bases lying between them. Germline assignment: CDR1 SGHDT and CDR2 YYEEEE. The CDR3 DNA sequence: TGTGCCAGCAGCTTGAGACCAGGGGCTAGCAATCAGCCCCAGCATTTT. Protein product: CASSLRPGASNQPQHF. Full variable domain (rest looked up from reference TRBV5-6 and TRBJ1-5): DAGVTQSPTHLIKTRGQQVTLRCSPKSGHDTVSWYQQALGQGPQFIFQYYEEEERQRGNFPDRFSGHQFPNYSSELNVNALLLGDSALYLCASSLRPGASNQPQHFGDGTRLSIL.

This sequence joins TRBV11-2 and TRBJ1-5; D is undetermined. The CDR3 is made up of 17 amino acids. The ends were cut back, 5 bases at V and 0 bases at J, with 17 bases in the middle. CDR1 is SGHAT and CDR2 is FQNNGV in the germline V gene. The CDR3 DNA sequence: TGTGCCAGCAGCCATATGCCAAAGACATATAGCAATCAGCCCCAGCATTTT. It specifies CASSHMPKTYSNQPQHF.

The chain carries TRBV4-2 and TRBJ2-7; 11 positions agree with TRBD2. Trimming took 5 bases from V and 1 from J; bases not matched to a gene: 4. The CDR3 loop spans 15 amino acids. In germline, CDR1 is LGHNA, CDR2 YNFKEQ. The CDR3 protein is CASSAGTSGSYEQYF. The DNA for the CDR3 is TGTGCCAGCAGCGCCGGGACTAGCGGATCCTACGAGCAGTACTTC.

The chain has TRBV7-9 and TRBJ1-2; unclear D gene. V was clipped by 0 bases and J by 1 base, with 9 bases between them. CDR1 and CDR2 (germline): SEHNR, FQNEAQ (reference sequence). This CDR3 is 15 amino acids long. CDR3 nucleotides: TGTGCCAGCAGCTTAGCGGCCGGGGTTAACTATGGCTACACCTTC. As protein: CASSLAAGVNYGYTF.

The chain joins TRBV27 to TRBJ1-1, with D uncertain. Trimming shortened V by 3 bases and J by 1 base, and 9 bases separated the two germline ends. There are 14 residues in the CDR3. Germline CDR1 MNHEY, CDR2 SMNVEV (reference sequence). CDR3 loop: CASSFLSGNTEAFF. DNA of the CDR3: TGTGCCAGCAGTTTTTTGTCCGGGAACACTGAAGCTTTCTTT.

The V and J genes are TRBV5-1 and TRBJ2-7, with 8 bases matching TRBD1. Germline V lookup: CDR1 SGHRS, CDR2 YFSETQ. J was trimmed by 0 bases and V by 3 bases; bases with no gene match: 8. CDR3 length: 16 amino acids. DNA for the CDR3: TGCGCCAGCAGCTACCAGGGGGCGAAGAGCTCCTACGAGCAGTACTTC. Protein sequence: CASSYQGAKSSYEQYF.

V is TRBV30 and J is TRBJ1-5; TRBD1 aligns across 10 bases. The CDR3 has 14 amino acids. Germline lookup yields CDR1 GTSNPN and CDR2 SVGIG (reference sequence). V was clipped by 3 bases and J by 7 bases; unmatched bases: 6. The CDR3, as DNA: TGTGCCTGGAGCGGGACAGGGGATTGGCAGCCCCAGCATTTT. Residues: CAWSGTGDWQPQHF.

The gene calls are TRBV9 and TRBJ1-5; no definite D call. Trimming removed 0 bases at V and 3 bases at J, with 13 bases between. The CDR3 sequence is 16 residues long. Germline CDR1 reads SGDLS; CDR2 reads YYNGEE. CDR3 amino acids: CASSVGNSLNNQPQHF. In DNA form, the CDR3 reads TGTGCCAGCAGCGTAGGAAATAGTCTGAACAATCAGCCCCAGCATTTT.

This clone was counted a single time. CDR3 coding DNA: TGTGCCAGCAGTGACAGGTCGGAGAACACTGAAGCTTTCTTT. Translated: CASSDRSENTEAFF. V usage is TRBV2 and J usage is TRBJ1-1; D is undetermined. This CDR3 is 14 amino acids long. The V gene lost 3 bases and the J gene lost 1 base, with 9 bases spanning the gap. Germline V CDR1 and CDR2: SNHLY, FYNNEI.

CDR3 region: CATSRGQREEMVRYF. The CDR3 DNA is TGTGCCACCAGCAGAGGGCAGCGGGAGGAGATGGTGCGGTACTTC. The chain recombines TRBV15 with TRBJ2-7; TRBD2 agrees at 9 bases. Germline CDR1 LNHNV, CDR2 YYDKDF (reference sequence). CDR3 size: 15 residues. After removal of 1 base from V and 12 bases from J, the junction contained 13 bases not matched to a gene.

This clone showed up just a few times. The chain joins TRBV5-1 to TRBJ2-5; TRBD2 aligns across 10 bases. The CDR3 covers 17 residues. CDR1 and CDR2 from the germline V gene are SGHRS and YFSETQ. With V trimmed by 0 bases and J by 1 base, 6 bases remained unmatched. The CDR3 sequence: CASSLAGLAGGQETQYF. The CDR3 coding sequence is TGCGCCAGCAGCTTGGCCGGGTTAGCGGGGGGCCAAGAGACCCAGTACTTC. Using reference TRBV5-1 and TRBJ2-5 for the parts outside the CDR3, the full variable domain is KAGVTQTPRYLIKTRGQQVTLSCSPISGHRSVSWYQQTPGQGLQFLFEYFSETQRNKGNFPGRFSGRQFSNSRSEMNVSTLELGDSALYLCASSLAGLAGGQETQYFGPGTRLLVL.

V gene TRBV5-1 combines with J gene TRBJ2-4; D call uncertain. The CDR3 loop spans 11 amino acids. V was cut by 5 bases and J by 5 bases, with 5 bases left in between. Per the germline V gene, CDR1 is SGHRS and CDR2 is YFSETQ. CDR3 nucleotides: TGCGCCAGCAGTCTACAAAACATTCAGTACTTC. Translated: CASSLQNIQYF.

V is TRBV27 and J is TRBJ2-7; perhaps TRBD1 as D (5 bases). Per the germline V gene, CDR1 is MNHEY and CDR2 is SMNVEV (reference sequence). This CDR3 region has 14 residues. V lost 3 bases and J lost 0, with 9 bases in between. The CDR3 DNA reads as TGTGCCAGCAGTTTTGGGGCCAGCTCCTACGAGCAGTACTTC. This sequence encodes CASSFGASSYEQYF.

V is TRBV5-1 and J is TRBJ2-5, with TRBD1 matching over 7 bases. Trimming cost V 2 bases and J 9 bases; bases outside gene matches: 13. This CDR3 contains 15 residues. Germline V gene sequence: CDR1 SGHRS, CDR2 YFSETQ. The CDR3 here is CASSFGDSYDGPQYF. CDR3 nucleotides: TGCGCCAGCAGCTTTGGGGACAGCTATGACGGTCCCCAGTACTTC.

The genes are TRBV18 and TRBJ2-1; a possible D gene is TRBD1 (5 bases). Germline lookup yields CDR1 KGHSH and CDR2 LQKENI. The CDR3 extends over 17 amino acids. V was clipped by 2 bases and J by 0 bases, with 14 bases between them. The CDR3 nucleotides are TGTGCCAGCTCACCATTTTTGGGGCGCCGCTCCTACAATGAGCAGTTCTTC. Its protein is CASSPFLGRRSYNEQFF.

The rearrangement joins TRBV27 to TRBJ1-5; TRBD1 might be the D (6 bases). The CDR3 is 15 residues long. Germline lookup yields CDR1 MNHEY and CDR2 SMNVEV (reference sequence). The CDR3 DNA follows: TGTGCGACGGGCAGGGGTATGTTGGGCAATCAGCCCCAGCATTTT. Translating gives CATGRGMLGNQPQHF.

In DNA, the CDR3 is TGTGCCAGCACCAATGACAGGGGCTCCTACAATGAGCAGTTCTTC. Protein sequence: CASTNDRGSYNEQFF. The chain employs TRBV2 and TRBJ2-1, with 8 bases matching TRBD1. Unmatched junction bases numbered 5, after V lost 7 bases and J lost 0 bases. CDR1 and CDR2 from the germline V gene are SNHLY and FYNNEI. This CDR3 contains 15 residues.

This chain joins TRBV2 and TRBJ2-7, with D possibly TRBD1 on 6 matching bases. V was trimmed by 7 bases and J by 2 bases, leaving 15 bases between them. This CDR3 spans 14 amino acids. Germline assignment: CDR1 SNHLY and CDR2 FYNNEI. CDR3 coding DNA: TGTGCCAGCACCGCCCCGACAGGAGCCTACGAGCAGTACTTC. It encodes CASTAPTGAYEQYF. The full variable domain, rest sourced from reference TRBV2 and TRBJ2-7, is EPEVTQTPSHQVTQMGQEVILRCVPISNHLYFYWYRQILGQKVEFLVSFYNNEISEKSEIFDDQFSVERPDGSNFTLKIRSTKLEDSAMYFCASTAPTGAYEQYFGPGTRLTVT.

This chain links TRBV18 with TRBJ1-6; TRBD1 agrees at 7 bases. Germline V gives CDR1 KGHSH, CDR2 LQKENI. V was pared by 3 bases and J by 5 bases, with 16 bases of the junction left unmatched. CDR3 length: 19 residues. The CDR3: CASSPYHPDRVRDNSPLHF. The CDR3 nucleotides read TGTGCCAGCTCACCCTATCACCCCGACAGGGTAAGGGATAATTCACCCCTCCACTTT.

The chain links TRBV13 to TRBJ1-1; the D is unclear. The CDR3 runs 13 residues. Germline V gene lookup returns CDR1 PRHDT and CDR2 FYEKMQ (reference sequence). V gave up 3 bases and J gave up 0 bases, with 5 bases separating them. The CDR3 DNA is TGTGCCAGCAGCTTTCGTCTGAACACTGAAGCTTTCTTT. It yields the protein CASSFRLNTEAFF.

This chain connects TRBV27 to TRBJ1-1; tentative D call: TRBD1 (6 bases). Germline assignment: CDR1 MNHEY and CDR2 SMNVEV (reference sequence). This CDR3 is 14 amino acids long. Deletions cut 5 bases from V and 13 bases from J, with 23 bases between. The CDR3 DNA sequence: TGTGCCAGCAGTACCTCAACAGGGACCCTAGGCAGTTTCTTT. This sequence encodes CASSTSTGTLGSFF.

V is TRBV4-2 and J is TRBJ2-1; 11 bases fit TRBD2. Germline V CDR1 and CDR2: LGHNA, YNFKEQ. The ends lost 0 bases at V and 6 bases at J; junction bases unmatched: 19. This CDR3 region has 21 residues. The CDR3 DNA follows: TGTGCCAGCAGCCAAGATCGTCAGCCGTTGACTAGCGGGACAAGGGGCAATGAGCAGTTCTTC. Its translation: CASSQDRQPLTSGTRGNEQFF.